This T cell receptor (beta chain) was captured in a study of a mutant IDH1 vaccine in newly diagnosed glioma. This CDR3 contains 17 residues. Looked up from germline, CDR1 is PRHDT and CDR2 is FYEKMQ (reference sequence). Trimming took 0 bases from V and 4 from J; bases not matched to a gene: 7. Only in-frame clones appear in the TCRdb table, and some are missing; sequencing was by immunoSEQ multiplex PCR. The sample gives around 52,000 clones, over 60% of which show up once; about 12% is in the top ten. This clone was observed once. Antigen: not known. Time point given: week 35, safety follow-up. Mutant IDH1 20-mer peptide, at 300 ug, made up each vaccine dose, with topical imiquimod.

This clonotype was obtained from a man aged 40-49 years with glioma. V usage is TRBV13 and J usage is TRBJ2-1; 9 bases agree with TRBD2. The starting material was PBMCs, obtained from a glioma patient whose treatment included an IDH1 peptide vaccine. CDR3 amino acids: CASSLGRGSGSYNEQFF. The CDR3 nucleotides read TGTGCCAGCAGCTTAGGCCGGGGTAGCGGGAGTTACAATGAGCAGTTCTTC. Complete variable domain (other parts from reference TRBV13 and TRBJ2-1): AAGVIQSPRHLIKEKRETATLKCYPIPRHDTVYWYQQGPGQDPQFLISFYEKMQSDKGSIPDRFSAQQFSDYHSELNMSSLELGDSALYFCASSLGRGSGSYNEQFFGPGTRLTVL.